The source of this TCR beta chain is a study of T cells in Graves' hyperthyroidism and ophthalmopathy (dated by TCRdb to the late 2010s). For the study in its entirety: TCR V-J signatures able to tell the groups apart were searched for in a discovery cohort of approximately 95 patients, of whom around 42 had Graves' ophthalmopathy and around 57 had stable Graves' hyperthyroidism. An independent validation cohort of about 19 hyperthyroidism patients and 17 patients who later progressed to ophthalmopathy tested prospective prediction of ophthalmopathy. The 100 or so discovery patients were divided at random into training and test sets in a 7:3 ratio. In addition, the study compared T-cell repertoires in thyroid tissue and in blood from roughly six Graves' hyperthyroidism patients. Once sampling was done, hyperthyroidism patients were given methimazole at a starting dose of 30 mg daily, whereas ophthalmopathy patients were given high-dose intravenous methylprednisolone. The paper reports TCR Vbeta CDR3 sequencing of over 120 peripheral blood samples: over 40 ophthalmopathy, fewer than 80 hyperthyroidism and around 17 progressor patients. General study outcomes and caveats: No statistical method was used to set the sample size in advance, and investigators knew the group allocation. In cross-validation, a model built on a 13 V-J signature told ophthalmopathy apart from stable hyperthyroidism with about 90% sensitivity and roughly 81% specificity, and in testing the same model reached 80%/75%. In validation, progression to ophthalmopathy was predicted by the model with 70.59% sensitivity and around 75% specificity, a median of 6.5 months before onset. Most expanded thyroid clonotypes (frequency above 0.001) were also detected in blood, suggesting blood repertoires may reflect thyroid immune responses.

The TCR beta CDR3 regions were amplified from the RNA transcripts. The TCR CDR3 was subjected to a first round of RT-PCR using the HTBI primer set and the Qiagen OneStep RT-PCR kit. A second multiplex PCR round built the libraries, followed by size selection and purification. Libraries were sequenced paired-end with 100 bp reads on an Illumina HiSeq2000. Under the source paper's analysis protocol: SOAPnuke was used to process the raw data, removing reads that contained adapters or uncalled bases, had a mean Phred below 15, or lacked an exact match to the constant primer or identifier. COPE v1.2.5 was used to merge the high-quality paired reads, and each unique nucleotide sequence was defined as a clonotype. Clonotypes were aligned to IMGT TRBV, TRBD and TRBJ reference segments using MiTCR v1.1. Analysis was restricted to V-J combinations with a frequency above 0.0001, which covered roughly 99% of repertoires. A TCS score was defined as the ratio of F50 (clonal expansion) to E x V (chaos), with BLOSUM62-based TCRdist applied between CDR3 peptides within each V-J. Welch's t-statistics and random forest reduced fewer than 600 V-J features to roughly 13, which were used in a naive Bayes classifier (R e1071). The Morisita-Horn index was used to measure how similar the thyroid and blood repertoires were. TCRdb passed the public sequencing reads through fastp at Q25 and MiXCR, retaining productive beta sequences. For every CDR3 protein sequence, its rows merge into one entry that carries the most common genes and DNA. TCRdb assigned the V and J calls; the authors' analysis was not used. The sample table records approximately 510,000 distinct CDR3 sequences; 40% to 55% of these occur just once. Of the sample, 44% is held by the ten largest clones.

This clonotype was observed a handful of times. Its cognate antigen has yet to be identified. Nothing much larger sits one base from this clone, and base qualities are not available. The study excluded patients with uncontrolled infections, other autoimmune diseases, pregnancy or lactation. Diagnoses were established on the basis of clinical symptoms, serum thyroxine and TRAb, thyroid ultrasound, and orbital computed tomography. Total RNA was extracted with Trizol reagent, and quality was checked on an Agilent 2100 Bioanalyzer. Counted from cysteine to phenylalanine, this CDR3 has 19 amino acids. CDR3 DNA only is kept here, 57 bases in frame from base 1. Per the germline V gene, MNHEY is the CDR1 and SVGAGI is the CDR2. The germline V end is reduced by 2 bases and the J end by 4 bases; junction bases left unmatched: 14.

The clonotype originates from an adult woman with Graves' disease, either hyperthyroidism or ophthalmopathy (not recorded which). Input material: peripheral blood or thyroid tissue (not recorded which). Recombination joined TRBV6-5 with TRBJ1-4; 9 bases in the middle match TRBD1. The CDR3 amino acid sequence is: CASSYRMPGQGYGNEKLFF. The nucleotide sequence is given as TGTGCCAGCAGTTACCGAATGCCGGGACAGGGTTATGGTAATGAAAAACTGTTTTTT.